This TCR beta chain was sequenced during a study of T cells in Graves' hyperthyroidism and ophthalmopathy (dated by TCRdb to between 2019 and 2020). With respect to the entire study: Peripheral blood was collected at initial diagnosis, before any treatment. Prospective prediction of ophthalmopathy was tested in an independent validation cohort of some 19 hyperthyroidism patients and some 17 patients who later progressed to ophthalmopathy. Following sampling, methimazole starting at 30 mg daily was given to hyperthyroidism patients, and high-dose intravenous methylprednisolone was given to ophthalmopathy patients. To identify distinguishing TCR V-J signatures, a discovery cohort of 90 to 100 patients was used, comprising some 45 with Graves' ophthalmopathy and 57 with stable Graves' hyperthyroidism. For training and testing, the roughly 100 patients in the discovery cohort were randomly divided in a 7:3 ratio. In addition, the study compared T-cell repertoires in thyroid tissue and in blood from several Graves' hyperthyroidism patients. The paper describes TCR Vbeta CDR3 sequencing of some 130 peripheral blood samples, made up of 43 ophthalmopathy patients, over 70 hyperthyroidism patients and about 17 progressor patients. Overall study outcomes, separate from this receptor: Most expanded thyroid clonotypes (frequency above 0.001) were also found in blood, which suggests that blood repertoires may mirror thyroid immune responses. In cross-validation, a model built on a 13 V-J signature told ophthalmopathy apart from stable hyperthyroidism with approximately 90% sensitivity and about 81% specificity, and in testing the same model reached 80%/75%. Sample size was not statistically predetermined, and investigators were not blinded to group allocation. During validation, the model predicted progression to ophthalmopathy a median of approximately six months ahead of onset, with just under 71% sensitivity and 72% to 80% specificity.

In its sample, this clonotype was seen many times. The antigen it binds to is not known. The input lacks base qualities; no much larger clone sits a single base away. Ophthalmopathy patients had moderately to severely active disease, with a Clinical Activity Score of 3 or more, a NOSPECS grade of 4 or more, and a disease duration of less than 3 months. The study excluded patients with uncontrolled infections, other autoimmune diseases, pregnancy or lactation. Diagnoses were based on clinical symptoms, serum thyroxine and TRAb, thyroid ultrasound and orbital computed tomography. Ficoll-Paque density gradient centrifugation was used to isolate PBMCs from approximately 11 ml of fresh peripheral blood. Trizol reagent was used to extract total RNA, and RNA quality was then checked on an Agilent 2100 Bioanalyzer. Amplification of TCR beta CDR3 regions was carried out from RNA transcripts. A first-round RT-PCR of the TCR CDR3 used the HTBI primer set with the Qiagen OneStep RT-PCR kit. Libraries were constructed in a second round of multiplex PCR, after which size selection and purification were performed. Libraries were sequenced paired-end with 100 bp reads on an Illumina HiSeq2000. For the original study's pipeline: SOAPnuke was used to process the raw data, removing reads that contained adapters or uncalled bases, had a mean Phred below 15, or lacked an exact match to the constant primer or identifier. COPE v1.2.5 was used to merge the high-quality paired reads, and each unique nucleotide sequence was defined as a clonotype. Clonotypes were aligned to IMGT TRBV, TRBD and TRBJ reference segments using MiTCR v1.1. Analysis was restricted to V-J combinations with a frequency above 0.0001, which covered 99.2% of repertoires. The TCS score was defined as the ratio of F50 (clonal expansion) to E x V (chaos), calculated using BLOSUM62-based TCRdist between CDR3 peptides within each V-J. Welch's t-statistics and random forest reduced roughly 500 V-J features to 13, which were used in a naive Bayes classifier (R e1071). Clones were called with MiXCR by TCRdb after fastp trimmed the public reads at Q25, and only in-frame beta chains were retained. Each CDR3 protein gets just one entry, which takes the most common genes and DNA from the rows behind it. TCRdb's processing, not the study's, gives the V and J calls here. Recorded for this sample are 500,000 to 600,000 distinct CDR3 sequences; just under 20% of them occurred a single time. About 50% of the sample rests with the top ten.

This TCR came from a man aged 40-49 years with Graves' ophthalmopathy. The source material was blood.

The CDR3: CASSFIGNEQFF. The DNA sequence reads TGTGCCAGCAGTTTCATCGGCAATGAGCAGTTCTTC. The chain joins TRBV12-3 or TRBV12-4 to TRBJ2-1; confidence is insufficient to name the D gene. The CDR3 has 12 amino acids, counting the end cysteine and phenylalanine. The sequence is cut down to CDR3 DNA, 36 bases in frame from base 1. Relative to germline, V is 3 bases shorter and J is 6 bases shorter, with 6 bases between their ends.